This entry lists 8 T cell receptor beta chains sequenced from one sample in a study of cytomegalovirus exposure and HLA in healthy donors. A multiplex PCR was run with 60 Vbeta primers and 13 Jbeta primers. The protocol was immunoSEQ multiplex PCR, while the TCRdb copy is restricted to in-frame clones and leaves out a portion. Here the sample spans about 240,000 clones, around 81% being singletons. What was sequenced was PBMCs. Source of these receptors: a woman in her sixties or seventies in good health and CMV-seropositive.

V usage is TRBV5-4 and J usage is TRBJ2-1; a possible D gene is TRBD2 (6 bases). Trimming cost V 5 bases and J 2 bases, with 14 bases left between them. The CDR3 is made up of 15 amino acids. The germline V gene encodes CDR1 SGHNT and CDR2 YYREEE (reference sequence). The CDR3 DNA reads as TGTGCCAGCAGTCCGTCAGCGGGCCCCTACAATGAGCAGTTCTTC. As protein: CASSPSAGPYNEQFF.

The chain is built from TRBV27 and TRBJ2-1, with D tentatively TRBD1 (5 bases). Trimming stripped 5 bases from V and 8 bases from J, with 16 bases between. This CDR3 region has 14 residues. CDR1 and CDR2 from the germline V gene are MNHEY and SMNVEV (reference sequence). The CDR3 loop is CASSIQGASHEQFF. The CDR3, as DNA: TGTGCCAGCAGTATACAAGGGGCTAGTCATGAGCAGTTCTTC.

The genes are TRBV5-1 and TRBJ2-5, with 9 bases fitting TRBD2. This CDR3 is built from 15 residues. V lost 1 base to trimming and J lost 3 bases; unmatched junction nucleotides: 4. Germline CDR1 and CDR2: SGHRS and YFSETQ. CDR3 residues: CASSLLTSGKETQYF. DNA for the CDR3: TGCGCCAGCAGCTTGTTGACTAGCGGAAAAGAGACCCAGTACTTC.

The V gene is TRBV11-3, the J gene TRBJ2-7; possible D gene TRBD1, 5 bases. Per the germline V gene, CDR1 is SGHNT and CDR2 is YENEEA. Trimming pared 2 bases from V and 5 bases from J, leaving 10 bases between. The CDR3 runs 13 residues. The CDR3 sequence: CASSLSGFNEQYF. For the CDR3, the DNA is TGTGCCAGCAGCTTATCAGGGTTCAACGAGCAGTACTTC.

The genes are TRBV6-1 and TRBJ2-1; 11 bases map to TRBD2. The germline V gene encodes CDR1 MNHNS and CDR2 SASEGT. Trimming cost V 6 bases and J 9 bases; bases outside gene matches: 10. The CDR3 runs to 15 residues. For the CDR3, the DNA is TGTGCCAGCAGGACCACTAGCGGGAGTGGGGGTGAGCAGTTCTTC. Protein: CASRTTSGSGGEQFF.

This clone was observed a handful of times. V and J are TRBV5-1 and TRBJ2-1, with TRBD2 matching over 11 bases. The CDR3 is made up of 14 amino acids. J was trimmed by 8 bases and V by 7 bases; bases with no gene match: 8. Germline V gene data show CDR1 as SGHRS and CDR2 as YFSETQ. The CDR3 protein is CASVESSGRDEQFF. Here the CDR3 DNA reads TGCGCCAGCGTCGAGAGTAGCGGGAGGGATGAGCAGTTCTTC.

The J gene is TRBJ2-7, the V gene TRBV29-1; perhaps TRBD2 as D (6 bases). The V end lost 6 bases, the J end lost 7 bases, and 16 bases lay between the germline ends. Germline values: CDR1 SQVTM, CDR2 ANQGSEA. The CDR3 is made up of 12 amino acids. In DNA, the CDR3 is TGCAGCGTCGGGACTCCTGTTGATGAGCAGTACTTC. This translates into CSVGTPVDEQYF.

The gene calls are TRBV2 and TRBJ2-5; no firm D call. The better agreement between TRBJ2-7 and the DNA end casts doubt on the J call. This CDR3 has 11 residues. Germline-derived CDR1 and CDR2 are SNHLY and FYNNEI. CDR3 residues: CASKVKNEQYF. CDR3 in DNA: TGTGCCAGCAAAGTAAAGAACGAGCAGTACTTC.